This T cell receptor beta chain was found in a study of blood T cell repertoires in COVID-19. Across the study: Spain, Italy and the United States supplied samples that represented acute and convalescent COVID-19. The analysed material was cDNA or gDNA that came from T cells, B-cell-depleted T cells, or PBMCs.

Original data processing: By means of reference gene primer amplification, nucleated cell counts were estimated. Sequencing used immunoSEQ multiplex PCR; TCRdb keeps in-frame clones, though not all of them. D and trimming were read from the DNA, whereas the V and J calls and clone size are those reported in that table. This table has 100,000 to 130,000 clones, more than 80% appearing once. Trimming took 7 bases from V and 10 from J; bases not matched to a gene: 12. CDR1 and CDR2 (germline): MDHEN, SYDVKM. The CDR3 runs to 14 residues. V usage is TRBV28 and J usage is TRBJ2-1; 8 nucleotides align to TRBD1. The clonotype was recovered from a man aged 35-49 years with active or convalescent COVID-19. The sample taken for sequencing was peripheral blood. CDR3 in DNA: TGTGCCAGCACCCAGGGGGCCTCGAAAAGGGAGCAGTTCTTC. This codes for CASTQGASKREQFF.